This is a list of T cell receptor beta chains from one sample in a study of cytomegalovirus exposure and HLA in healthy donors. Clones were sequenced by immunoSEQ multiplex PCR, and TCRdb holds only the in-frame ones, with some missing. The sample holds 150,000 to 200,000 clones; less than 90% are singletons and the top ten take about 6%. Sample: PBMCs. Receptors were obtained from a woman in her twenties or thirties in good health and CMV-seronegative. CDR3s include the opening cysteine and the closing phenylalanine or tryptophan. A D gene is named only where the DNA matches it firmly. Size is omitted from some rows. Given values are once, few, many or a class for expanded clones.

d_gene: -; j_gene: TRBJ1-5; v_gene: TRBV19; abundance: -; CDR3aa: CASSTQGPQHF; CDR3nt: TGTGCCAGTAGTACCCAGGGGCCCCAGCATTTT
d_gene: -; j_gene: TRBJ2-5; v_gene: TRBV27; abundance: -; CDR3aa: CASSLSEVFPRATQYF; CDR3nt: TGTGCCAGCAGTTTATCGGAGGTTTTTCCCAGGGCGACCCAGTACTTC
d_gene: -; j_gene: TRBJ2-6; v_gene: TRBV9; abundance: -; CDR3aa: CASTQGAGANVLTF; CDR3nt: TGTGCCAGCACCCAGGGAGCTGGGGCCAACGTCCTGACTTTC
d_gene: TRBD1; j_gene: TRBJ1-2; v_gene: TRBV11-1; abundance: -; CDR3aa: CASSRETGEYGYTF; CDR3nt: TGTGCCAGCAGCAGAGAGACAGGGGAGTATGGCTACACCTTC
d_gene: TRBD2; j_gene: TRBJ2-1; v_gene: TRBV7-3; abundance: -; CDR3aa: CASSLQRGSYNEQFF; CDR3nt: TGTGCCAGCAGCTTACAGCGGGGGAGCTACAATGAGCAGTTCTTC
d_gene: -; j_gene: TRBJ2-3; v_gene: TRBV4-1; abundance: -; CDR3aa: CASSTAGDTQYF; CDR3nt: TGCGCCAGCAGCACCGCCGGGGATACGCAGTATTTT
d_gene: TRBD1; j_gene: TRBJ2-7; v_gene: TRBV25-1; abundance: -; CDR3aa: CASSSAGQGSHEQYF; CDR3nt: TGTGCCAGCAGTTCCGCCGGACAGGGGTCCCACGAGCAGTACTTC
d_gene: -; j_gene: TRBJ2-1; v_gene: TRBV5-1; abundance: -; CDR3aa: CASSSNRWGTLGNEQFF; CDR3nt: TGCGCCAGCAGCTCCAACCGGTGGGGCACCCTGGGGAATGAGCAGTTCTTC
d_gene: -; j_gene: TRBJ1-2; v_gene: TRBV6-1; abundance: -; CDR3aa: CASSGDGLNYGYTF; CDR3nt: TGTGCCAGCAGTGGGGACGGACTTAACTATGGCTACACCTTC
d_gene: -; j_gene: TRBJ2-2; v_gene: TRBV7-6; abundance: -; CDR3aa: CASSLPGREWELFF; CDR3nt: TGTGCCAGCAGCTTACCGGGTCGGGAATGGGAGCTGTTTTTT
d_gene: TRBD1; j_gene: TRBJ1-4; v_gene: TRBV7-9; abundance: -; CDR3aa: CASSRQGGGEKLFF; CDR3nt: TGTGCCAGCAGCAGACAGGGAGGAGGCGAAAAACTGTTTTTT
d_gene: TRBD2; j_gene: TRBJ2-5; v_gene: TRBV9; abundance: -; CDR3aa: CASSVARLAGVETQYF; CDR3nt: TGTGCCAGCAGCGTAGCTAGGCTAGCGGGGGTCGAGACCCAGTACTTC
d_gene: -; j_gene: TRBJ1-3; v_gene: TRBV6-1; abundance: -; CDR3aa: CASSESGQGNTIYF; CDR3nt: TGTGCCAGCAGTGAATCGGGACAAGGAAACACCATATATTTT
d_gene: TRBD1; j_gene: TRBJ1-1; v_gene: TRBV4-2; abundance: -; CDR3aa: CASSQDIRTGSTEAFF; CDR3nt: TGTGCCAGCAGCCAAGACATTCGGACAGGGAGCACTGAAGCTTTCTTT
d_gene: -; j_gene: TRBJ2-3; v_gene: TRBV5-6; abundance: -; CDR3aa: CASNALRTGTKEDTQYF; CDR3nt: TGTGCCAGCAACGCCCTCCGAACTGGGACAAAGGAAGATACGCAGTATTTT
d_gene: -; j_gene: TRBJ1-2; v_gene: TRBV28; abundance: once; CDR3aa: CASSPAPEVGYTF; CDR3nt: TGTGCCAGCAGTCCCGCCCCCGAGGTTGGCTACACCTTC
d_gene: TRBD2; j_gene: TRBJ2-5; v_gene: TRBV5-6; abundance: -; CDR3aa: CASSLGLAGQETQYF; CDR3nt: TGTGCCAGCAGCTTAGGGCTAGCGGGGCAAGAGACCCAGTACTTC
d_gene: -; j_gene: TRBJ1-1; v_gene: TRBV5-1; abundance: -; CDR3aa: CASSGQMNTEAFF; CDR3nt: TGCGCCAGCAGCGGGCAAATGAACACTGAAGCTTTCTTT
d_gene: TRBD2; j_gene: TRBJ2-7; v_gene: TRBV28; abundance: -; CDR3aa: CASSLLVGGYEQYF; CDR3nt: TGTGCCAGCAGCTTACTCGTGGGAGGGTACGAGCAGTACTTC
d_gene: TRBD1; j_gene: TRBJ1-5; v_gene: TRBV19; abundance: -; CDR3aa: CASSSRGGTGIGSQPQHF; CDR3nt: TGTGCCAGTAGTTCCCGAGGCGGGACAGGGATCGGTAGTCAGCCCCAGCATTTT
d_gene: TRBD1; j_gene: TRBJ2-2; v_gene: TRBV5-1; abundance: -; CDR3aa: CASSSGQAPTGELFF; CDR3nt: TGCGCCAGCAGCTCCGGACAGGCCCCCACCGGGGAGCTGTTTTTT
d_gene: TRBD1; j_gene: TRBJ1-2; v_gene: TRBV29-1; abundance: -; CDR3aa: CSVSLTGQGGYGYTF; CDR3nt: TGCAGCGTTTCCCTGACCGGACAGGGTGGCTATGGCTACACCTTC
d_gene: TRBD1; j_gene: TRBJ2-5; v_gene: TRBV9; abundance: -; CDR3aa: CASSVGPRGQGDRETQYF; CDR3nt: TGTGCCAGCAGCGTAGGACCCAGGGGACAGGGTGATAGGGAGACCCAGTACTTC
d_gene: -; j_gene: TRBJ2-5; v_gene: TRBV7-8; abundance: -; CDR3aa: CASSETSSETQYF; CDR3nt: TGTGCCAGCAGCGAGACTAGTTCCGAGACCCAGTACTTC
d_gene: -; j_gene: TRBJ1-5; v_gene: TRBV2; abundance: -; CDR3aa: CASTQQTNSNQPQHF; CDR3nt: TGTGCCAGTACTCAACAGACAAATAGCAATCAGCCCCAGCATTTT
d_gene: -; j_gene: TRBJ1-6; v_gene: TRBV4-3; abundance: -; CDR3aa: CASSQDRGGNSPLHF; CDR3nt: TGCGCCAGCAGCCAAGATCGGGGGGGTAATTCACCCCTCCACTTT
d_gene: TRBD1; j_gene: TRBJ2-1; v_gene: TRBV27; abundance: -; CDR3aa: CASSPYGQGSYYNEQFF; CDR3nt: TGTGCCAGCAGTCCTTACGGACAGGGATCGTACTACAATGAGCAGTTCTTC
d_gene: TRBD2; j_gene: TRBJ2-1; v_gene: TRBV7-3; abundance: once; CDR3aa: CASSATSGNEQFF; CDR3nt: TGTGCCAGCAGCGCGACTAGCGGGAACGAGCAGTTCTTC
d_gene: TRBD1; j_gene: TRBJ1-5; v_gene: TRBV5-6; abundance: -; CDR3aa: CASSYAYRGGDQPQHF; CDR3nt: TGTGCCAGCAGCTATGCCTACAGGGGCGGTGATCAGCCCCAGCATTTT
d_gene: -; j_gene: TRBJ2-7; v_gene: TRBV5-4; abundance: -; CDR3aa: CASSSKRAGSYEQYF; CDR3nt: TGTGCCAGCAGTTCAAAGCGGGCCGGATCCTACGAGCAGTACTTC
d_gene: TRBD1; j_gene: TRBJ2-7; v_gene: TRBV5-1; abundance: many; CDR3aa: CASSLPRTGSYEQYF; CDR3nt: TGCGCCAGCAGCTTGCCGCGGACAGGCTCCTACGAGCAGTACTTC
d_gene: TRBD1; j_gene: TRBJ1-2; v_gene: TRBV7-2; abundance: once; CDR3aa: CASSPKSRGHINYGYTF; CDR3nt: TGTGCCAGCAGCCCTAAGAGTAGGGGGCATATAAACTATGGCTACACCTTC
d_gene: -; j_gene: TRBJ2-7; v_gene: TRBV5-1; abundance: -; CDR3aa: CASSLEGTHEQYF; CDR3nt: TGCGCCAGCAGCTTGGAAGGGACCCACGAGCAGTACTTC
d_gene: TRBD2; j_gene: TRBJ2-1; v_gene: TRBV25-1; abundance: -; CDR3aa: CASSDYPFSGSAYNEQFF; CDR3nt: TGTGCCAGCAGTGATTATCCCTTCAGCGGGAGTGCCTACAATGAGCAGTTCTTC
d_gene: -; j_gene: TRBJ2-1; v_gene: TRBV27; abundance: -; CDR3aa: CASSLGAEQFF; CDR3nt: TGTGCCAGCAGTTTGGGCGCTGAGCAGTTCTTC
d_gene: TRBD2; j_gene: TRBJ2-2; v_gene: TRBV30; abundance: -; CDR3aa: CAWRGLAGDTGELFF; CDR3nt: TGTGCCTGGAGAGGACTAGCGGGAGACACCGGGGAGCTGTTTTTT
d_gene: -; j_gene: TRBJ1-2; v_gene: TRBV9; abundance: -; CDR3aa: CASSDRITNYGYTF; CDR3nt: TGTGCCAGCAGCGACAGGATTACTAACTATGGCTACACCTTC
d_gene: -; j_gene: TRBJ2-2; v_gene: TRBV19; abundance: -; CDR3aa: CASRWGNGELFF; CDR3nt: TGTGCCAGTAGATGGGGGAACGGGGAGCTGTTTTTT
d_gene: -; j_gene: TRBJ2-5; v_gene: TRBV10-2; abundance: -; CDR3aa: CASRDGSRETQYF; CDR3nt: TGCGCCAGCAGGGACGGGAGTAGGGAGACCCAGTACTTC
d_gene: TRBD1; j_gene: TRBJ1-1; v_gene: TRBV5-1; abundance: -; CDR3aa: CASSLSTGVNTEAFF; CDR3nt: TGCGCCAGCAGCTTGTCCACAGGGGTGAACACTGAAGCTTTCTTT